The present entry profiles one TCR beta chain with its context. This receptor's antigen is unknown. No much larger clonotype is one base removed from it; base qualities were not supplied. The data derive from a study of blood T cell repertoires in COVID-19 (dated by TCRdb to the early 2020s). Study-wide context: Collaborator samples came from the United States, Italy and Spain and covered acute and convalescent phases of COVID-19. The prospective study material was composed of cDNA or gDNA derived from T cells, B-cell-depleted T cells, or PBMCs. Subjects who had been exposed to COVID-19, were actively infected with it, or had recovered from it provided the deeply sampled blood TCRbeta repertoires that made up the dataset. The repertoires were released in a freely available public database meant as a resource for research on the immune response to SARS-CoV-2. Samples were obtained from the ongoing ImmuneRACE study (first 160 participants) and from some 1,200 subjects provided by 6 global collaborators. A de-identified subject ID, COVID-19 status, age in years and sex were almost always included in the sample metadata. Where available, HLA class I and class II types were obtained from metadata supplied by the sample provider rather than from assay-based typing. Study-wide conclusions, independent of this receptor: How much clinical and demographic metadata was included differed by source and by participant, and the metadata was provided uncurated.

TCRbeta CDR3 regions were amplified from genomic DNA using the immunoSEQ Assay, a bias-controlled multiplex PCR. The study's own analysis went as follows. Nucleated cell counts per sample were estimated from amplification of reference gene primers within the assay. To quantify the absolute abundance of each unique TCRbeta CDR3 rearrangement, sequence reads were collapsed and filtered. For each sample, productive Simpson clonality was calculated as the square root of Simpson's diversity index over productive rearrangements. As stored in TCRdb, this immuneACCESS dataset retains in-frame rearrangements with V and J assigned. A fraction of the clones does not appear; measured against another copy, unresolved V genes explain less than half of the discrepancy, and the remainder lacks a known reason. The V and J calls and clone size are taken from that table; D and trimming were inferred from the DNA. The sample table contains approximately 46,000 clones; only one count was recorded for roughly 84% of them. The biggest ten clones account for roughly 13% of the sample.

From the germline V gene (reference sequence), CDR1 is SEHNR and CDR2 is FQNEAQ. From the cysteine through the phenylalanine, the CDR3 covers 13 amino acids. Here the CDR3 DNA is all that survives: 39 bases in frame from base 1. V lost 3 bases and J lost 2 bases; the stretch between them is 7 bases long. Collaborating institutions collected whole blood in K2EDTA tubes following their own protocols. For TCRbeta analysis, collaborators shipped samples in one of three forms: frozen whole blood, isolated PBMCs, or DNA extracted from either of those sample types. This clonotype originated in a woman in her 70s in a cohort sampled during active COVID-19. Sequenced sample: peripheral blood. Recombination connected TRBV7-9 to TRBJ1-2; no D gene can be assigned with confidence. The nucleotides read TGTGCCAGCAGCTTCGAGGGAAACTATGGCTACACCTTC. This codes for CASSFEGNYGYTF.